The 3 T cell receptor beta chains below all came from one sample that was sequenced in a study of breast tumors, draining lymph nodes, adjacent tissues. Each CDR3 protein gets one entry after TCRdb re-called the multiplex PCR reads with MiXCR. Found here are 50,000 to 75,000 distinct CDR3 sequences, approximately 54% of them singletons; the top ten hold around 20%. The sequenced material came from breast tumor tissue. The receptors here all came from a female donor with breast cancer. Some clones in this sample may be carry-over from other donors' samples.

This clonotype came up many times. This chain uses TRBV5-8 with TRBJ2-7; either TRBD1 or TRBD2 may fit D (6 bases each). V was trimmed by 4 bases and J by 2 bases, leaving 13 bases between them. The length of the CDR3 is 14 residues. Germline-derived CDR1 and CDR2 are SGHTS and YDEGEE. The CDR3 sequence is CASSPGASPYEQYF. CDR3 nucleotides: TGTGCCAGCAGCCCGGGGGCTAGCCCCTACGAGCAGTACTTC.

The table lists this clonotype with many counts. The chain carries TRBV6-6 and TRBJ2-3, with TRBD2 matching over 10 bases. The germline V gene has CDR1 MNHNY and CDR2 SVGAGI (reference sequence). The CDR3 covers 15 residues. The V segment lost 6 bases and the J segment 0 bases; nucleotides outside the gene matches: 3. CDR3 in amino acids: CASRLAGTSTDTQYF. CDR3 nucleotides: TGTGCCAGCAGACTAGCGGGAACTAGCACAGATACGCAGTATTTT.

Ten or more counts support this clonotype. V is TRBV28 and J is TRBJ2-3, with D hard to call. Germline V gene sequence: CDR1 MDHEN, CDR2 SYDVKM. The CDR3 totals 15 residues. V lost 10 bases and J lost 0, with 17 bases in between. CDR3 nucleotides: TGTGCCACCTGTTCAGGCCAATTTAGCACAGATACGCAGTATTTT. Translating gives CATCSGQFSTDTQYF. Complete variable domain (other parts from reference TRBV28 and TRBJ2-3): DVKVTQSSRYLVKRTGEKVFLECVQDMDHENMFWYRQDPGLGLRLIYFSYDVKMKEKGDIPEGYSVSREKKERFSLILESASTNQTSMYLCATCSGQFSTDTQYFGPGTRLTVL.